This T cell receptor (beta chain) stems from a study of blood T cells in healthy people across ages. V shed 5 bases, J shed 11 bases, and the junction held 14 bases outside the gene matches. The CDR3 is made up of 15 amino acids. The germline CDR1 and CDR2 sequences are MDHEN and SYDVKM. Together with a sample-barcoded 5' primer, a J-beta primer mix was included in a second PCR lasting roughly 7 to 11 cycles. Each CDR3 protein is one row after TCRdb ran MiXCR on the 5' RACE reads. The data hold 710,000 or so distinct CDR3 sequences, with approximately 22% observed a single time. Healthy individuals of Caucasian origin from Russia, aged roughly 6 to 100, served as donors. Isolated PBMCs totaled at least 7 million in each sample.

V is TRBV28 and J is TRBJ1-5; 8 nucleotides match TRBD1. The sequenced material came from blood. This TCR came from a man in his 70s in good health. The CDR3 loop is CASSPPGTGPAAQHF. The DNA for the CDR3 is TGTGCCAGCAGTCCACCCGGGACAGGCCCGGCGGCCCAGCATTTT.